This TCR beta chain came from a study of T cells in localized non-small cell lung cancer. Study results and caveats: Appearances in adjacent lung were noted for a median roughly 50 of the top 100 tumor clones. Uninvolved adjacent lung had higher T cell clonality than tumor and all other tissues.

Regarding this clone: Its matching antigen is unknown.

V shed 3 bases and J shed 0 bases, with 18 bases lying between them. The germline V gene encodes CDR1 KGHSH and CDR2 LQKENI. CDR3 size: 17 residues. Profiled with immunoSEQ multiplex PCR; TCRdb holds only in-frame clones, not every one. The sample has 2,500 to 3,500 clones; approximately 18% are singletons. J is TRBJ2-7 and V is TRBV18; no clear D gene. The source of this sequence is a man between 40 and 70 years old with stage I lung adenocarcinoma. Sequencing used lung tumor tissue, obtained before any cancer treatment. DNA of the CDR3: TGTGCCAGCTCACCTTTTGCCCCAAGTGGCGGCTCCTACGAGCAGTACTTC. This encodes CASSPFAPSGGSYEQYF.